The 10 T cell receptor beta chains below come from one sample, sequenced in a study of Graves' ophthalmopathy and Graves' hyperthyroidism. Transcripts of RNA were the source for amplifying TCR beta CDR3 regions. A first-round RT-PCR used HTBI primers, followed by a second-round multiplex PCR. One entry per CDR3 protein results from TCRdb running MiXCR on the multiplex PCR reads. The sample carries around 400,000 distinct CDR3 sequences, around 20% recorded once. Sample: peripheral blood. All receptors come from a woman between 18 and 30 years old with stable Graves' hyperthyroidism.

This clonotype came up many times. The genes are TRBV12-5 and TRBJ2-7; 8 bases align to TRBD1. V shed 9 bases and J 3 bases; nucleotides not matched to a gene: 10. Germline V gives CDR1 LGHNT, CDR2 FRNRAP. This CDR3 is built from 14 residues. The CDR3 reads CASGPGQGGYEQYF. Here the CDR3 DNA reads TGTGCTAGCGGCCCCGGACAGGGCGGCTACGAGCAGTACTTC.

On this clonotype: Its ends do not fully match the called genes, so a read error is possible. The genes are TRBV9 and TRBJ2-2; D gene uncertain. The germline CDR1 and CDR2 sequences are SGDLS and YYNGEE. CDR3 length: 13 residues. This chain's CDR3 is CVSSVHNTGELFF. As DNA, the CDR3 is TGTGTCAGCAGCGTACATAACACCGGGGAGCTGTTTTTT. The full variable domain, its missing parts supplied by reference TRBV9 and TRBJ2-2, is DSGVTQTPKHLITATGQRVTLRCSPRSGDLSVYWYQQSLDQGLQFLIQYYNGEERAKGNILERFSAQQFPDLHSELNLSSLELGDSALYFCVSSVHNTGELFFGEGSRLTVL.

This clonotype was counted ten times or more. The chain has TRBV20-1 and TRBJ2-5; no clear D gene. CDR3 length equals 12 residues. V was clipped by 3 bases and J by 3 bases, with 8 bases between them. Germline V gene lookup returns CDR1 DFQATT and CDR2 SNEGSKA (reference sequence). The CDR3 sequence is CSASGGEETQYF. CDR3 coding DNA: TGCAGTGCTAGCGGCGGAGAAGAGACCCAGTACTTC.

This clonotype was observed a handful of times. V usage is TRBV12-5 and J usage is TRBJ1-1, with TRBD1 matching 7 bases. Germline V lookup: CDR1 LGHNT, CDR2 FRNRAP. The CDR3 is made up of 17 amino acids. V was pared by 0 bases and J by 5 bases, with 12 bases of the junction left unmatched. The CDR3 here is CASGLVLGRGIGTEAFF. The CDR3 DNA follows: TGTGCTAGTGGTTTGGTACTCGGCAGGGGGATTGGGACTGAAGCTTTCTTT.

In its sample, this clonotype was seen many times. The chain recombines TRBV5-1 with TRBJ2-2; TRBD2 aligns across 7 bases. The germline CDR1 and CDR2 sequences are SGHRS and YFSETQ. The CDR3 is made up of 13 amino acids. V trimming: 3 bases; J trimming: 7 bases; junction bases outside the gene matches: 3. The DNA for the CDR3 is TGCGCCAGCAGCTCTACTAGCGACGGGGAGCTGTTTTTT. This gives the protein CASSSTSDGELFF.

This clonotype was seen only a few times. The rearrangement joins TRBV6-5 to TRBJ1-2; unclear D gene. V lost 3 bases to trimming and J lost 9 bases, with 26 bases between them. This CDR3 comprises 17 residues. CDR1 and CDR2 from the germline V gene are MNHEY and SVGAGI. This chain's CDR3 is CASSYGMGPPVLWSYTF. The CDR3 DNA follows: TGTGCCAGCAGTTATGGAATGGGCCCCCCCGTACTATGGAGCTACACCTTC.

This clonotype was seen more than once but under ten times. CDR3 DNA sequence: TGTGCTAGTGGTTTGGAATTCAGGGGTTCTGAAGCTTTCTTT. Encoded protein: CASGLEFRGSEAFF. V gene TRBV12-5 combines with J gene TRBJ1-1; D possibly corresponds to TRBD1 (6 bases). The CDR3 runs to 14 residues. Deletions cut 1 base from V and 6 bases from J, with 12 bases between. Looked up from germline, CDR1 is LGHNT and CDR2 is FRNRAP.

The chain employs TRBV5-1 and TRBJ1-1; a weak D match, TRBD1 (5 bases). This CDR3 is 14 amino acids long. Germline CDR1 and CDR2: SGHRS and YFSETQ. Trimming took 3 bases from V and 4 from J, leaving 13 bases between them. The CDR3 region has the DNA TGCGCCAGCAGCTGGGGGAAGGAAGGCACTGAAGCTTTCTTT. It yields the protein CASSWGKEGTEAFF.

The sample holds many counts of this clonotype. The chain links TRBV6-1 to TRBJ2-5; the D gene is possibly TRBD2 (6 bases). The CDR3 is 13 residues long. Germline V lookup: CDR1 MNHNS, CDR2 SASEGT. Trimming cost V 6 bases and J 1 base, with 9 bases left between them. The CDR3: CASRLRGQETQYF. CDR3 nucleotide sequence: TGTGCCAGCAGATTGCGGGGCCAAGAGACCCAGTACTTC.

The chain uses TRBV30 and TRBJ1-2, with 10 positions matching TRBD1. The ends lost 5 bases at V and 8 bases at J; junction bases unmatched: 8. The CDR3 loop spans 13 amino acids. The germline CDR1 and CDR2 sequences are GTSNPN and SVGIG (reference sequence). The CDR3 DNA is TGTGCCTGGCGCGTGACAGGGGGCGAGGGCTACACCTTC. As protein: CAWRVTGGEGYTF. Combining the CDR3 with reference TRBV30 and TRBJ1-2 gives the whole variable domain SQTIHQWPATLVQPVGSPLSLECTVEGTSNPNLYWYRQAAGRGLQLLFYSVGIGQISSEVPQNLSASRPQDRQFILSSKKLLLSDSGFYLCAWRVTGGEGYTFGSGTRLTVV.